The next 30 T cell receptor beta chains were all read from a single sample in a study of blood T cell repertoires in COVID-19. The repertoire was sequenced with immunoSEQ multiplex PCR; TCRdb's copy has only in-frame clones and lacks some. The sample shows about 220,000 clones, 84% of them seen only once. Sequenced input: peripheral blood. These receptors were collected from a man over 45 with active or convalescent COVID-19.

The gene calls are TRBV29-1 and TRBJ2-1, with 15 bases that match TRBD2. J lost 5 bases, V lost 4 bases, and 3 bases had no gene match. The CDR3 is 15 amino acids. Germline CDR1 and CDR2: SQVTM and ANQGSEA. In DNA form, the CDR3 reads TGCAGCGTTGCTTGGACTAGCGGGGGGGACAATGAGCAGTTCTTC. Its translation: CSVAWTSGGDNEQFF.

CDR3 amino acids: CASSLSPDSYEQYF. CDR3 in DNA: TGTGCCAGCAGTTTATCCCCCGACAGCTACGAGCAGTACTTC. The chain couples TRBV27 to TRBJ2-7, with a possible D match to TRBD1 (5 bases). The ends were cut back, 0 bases at V and 3 bases at J, with 9 bases in the middle. CDR1 MNHEY and CDR2 SMNVEV come from the germline V gene (reference sequence). This CDR3 comprises 14 residues.

The chain links TRBV28 to TRBJ1-3, with a tentative D call TRBD1 (5 bases). The CDR3 covers 14 residues. The V end was cut by 6 bases, the J end by 8 bases, with 17 bases between. The germline CDR1 and CDR2 sequences are MDHEN and SYDVKM. The CDR3 DNA is TGTGCCAGCAGCACCCAGGGATCTGCGGACACCATATATTTT. Translation gives CASSTQGSADTIYF.

This sequence joins TRBV15 and TRBJ2-3; unclear D gene. This CDR3 contains 13 residues. Germline-derived CDR1 and CDR2 are LNHNV and YYDKDF (reference sequence). Between the trimmed V and J ends, which lost 7 bases and 1 base, there was a span of 9 bases. CDR3 nucleotide sequence: TGTGCCACCACCGCGGCGGGCACAGATACGCAGTATTTT. This encodes CATTAAGTDTQYF.

V gene TRBV4-1 combines with J gene TRBJ2-7, with TRBD2 as a possible D gene (6 bases). Germline V gene data show CDR1 as MGHRA and CDR2 as YSYEKL. V lost 1 base and J lost 3, with 13 bases in between. This CDR3 is built from 15 residues. The CDR3 loop reads CASSQGGDSRYEQYV. CDR3 coding DNA: TGCGCCAGCAGCCAAGGGGGGGACTCTCGCTACGAGCAGTACGTC.

The chain couples TRBV5-6 to TRBJ2-7, with 7 positions matching TRBD1. The V gene end was trimmed by 4 bases and the J gene end by 3 bases; junction bases not matched to a gene: 4. The germline gives CDR1 SGHDT, CDR2 YYEEEE. This CDR3 is 13 amino acids long. CDR3 in DNA: TGTGCCAGCAGCCCAAGGGACAGCTACGAGCAGTACTTC. It specifies CASSPRDSYEQYF. The whole variable domain, filled in from reference TRBV5-6 and TRBJ2-7, reads DAGVTQSPTHLIKTRGQQVTLRCSPKSGHDTVSWYQQALGQGPQFIFQYYEEEERQRGNFPDRFSGHQFPNYSSELNVNALLLGDSALYLCASSPRDSYEQYFGPGTRLTVT.

CDR3: CSVHVRGRGGTEKLFF. Here the CDR3 DNA reads TGCAGCGTTCATGTGAGAGGGCGGGGAGGGACTGAAAAACTGTTTTTT. The chain links TRBV29-1 to TRBJ1-4; tentatively, D is TRBD1 (5 bases). The CDR3 sequence is 16 residues long. Trimming removed 5 bases at V and 7 bases at J, with 23 bases between. Germline V gene data show CDR1 as SQVTM and CDR2 as ANQGSEA.

This chain joins TRBV28 and TRBJ1-2; 7 bases fit TRBD1. In germline, CDR1 is MDHEN, CDR2 SYDVKM. The CDR3 is 17 residues long. Trimming cost V 6 bases and J 1 base; bases outside gene matches: 14. The CDR3 reads CASSNQRDRLINYGYTF. DNA of the CDR3: TGTGCCAGCAGCAATCAAAGGGACAGACTAATTAACTATGGCTACACCTTC.

CDR3 sequence (DNA): TGTGCCAGCAGAAGACAGGGGGCGGAGAACACTGAAGCTTTCTTT. Encoded protein: CASRRQGAENTEAFF. The rearrangement joins TRBV28 to TRBJ1-1; 10 nucleotides line up with TRBD1. With V trimmed by 6 bases and J by 1 base, 5 bases remained unmatched. Germline V gene sequence: CDR1 MDHEN, CDR2 SYDVKM. The CDR3 covers 15 residues.

The chain employs TRBV18 and TRBJ2-7; D gene ambiguous. Germline V gives CDR1 KGHSH, CDR2 LQKENI. V lost 5 bases, J lost 2 bases, and 10 bases lay in between. CDR3 length: 13 amino acids. CDR3 amino acids: CASSNNQAYEQYF. Written as DNA, the CDR3 is TGTGCCAGCTCAAACAATCAAGCCTACGAGCAGTACTTC.

The chain joins TRBV27 to TRBJ2-3; 9 nucleotides agree with TRBD1. Germline CDR1 reads MNHEY; CDR2 reads SMNVEV (reference sequence). V shed 5 bases, J shed 5 bases, and the junction held 5 bases outside the gene matches. The CDR3 is 14 residues long. The CDR3 nucleotides are TGTGCCAGCAGTACACAGGGGGCAGGAGATACGCAGTATTTT. Translating it yields CASSTQGAGDTQYF.

V gene TRBV27 combines with J gene TRBJ2-3, with 8 positions matching TRBD1. Germline CDR1 is MNHEY and CDR2 is SMNVEV (reference sequence). The CDR3 totals 15 residues. The trim removed 2 bases at V and 1 base at J, leaving 2 bases unmatched. The CDR3 loop is CASSLQGAGTDTQYF. The CDR3 region has the DNA TGTGCCAGCAGTTTACAGGGGGCTGGCACAGATACGCAGTATTTT.

The chain carries TRBV4-1 and TRBJ2-7, with 9 positions matching TRBD1. Trimming removed 4 bases from V and 2 bases from J; junction bases left unmatched: 6. The CDR3 length is 15 residues. CDR1 and CDR2 (germline): MGHRA, YSYEKL. The CDR3 is CASSLWDRDPYEQYF. In nucleotides, the CDR3 is TGCGCCAGCAGCCTCTGGGACAGGGACCCCTACGAGCAGTACTTC.

This clone was seen a single time. CDR3 bases: TGTGCCAGCAGCTTAACTAGCGGGGTATACAATGAGCAGTTCTTC. This codes for CASSLTSGVYNEQFF. The rearrangement uses TRBV7-3 and TRBJ2-1, with 8 positions matching TRBD2. The CDR3 has 15 amino acids. V lost 0 bases, J lost 4 bases, and 2 bases stayed unmatched. Germline CDR1 and CDR2: SGHTA and FQGTGA.

The DNA of the CDR3 is TGCGCCAGCAGCCACCTCGGACAGTACCAAGAGACCCAGTACTTC. Translating it yields CASSHLGQYQETQYF. The chain links TRBV4-1 to TRBJ2-5, with D possibly TRBD1 on 6 matching bases. The CDR3 length is 15 residues. CDR1 is MGHRA, CDR2 YSYEKL, per germline. V lost 3 bases to trimming and J lost 0 bases, with 11 bases between them.

This sequence joins TRBV5-1 and TRBJ1-1; 11 nucleotides agree with TRBD1. V lost 4 bases and J lost 1; bases outside the gene matches: 6. This CDR3 spans 16 amino acids. Germline V gene data show CDR1 as SGHRS and CDR2 as YFSETQ. The CDR3 sequence: CASSPGTGGENTEAFF. In nucleotides, the CDR3 is TGCGCCAGCAGCCCCGGGACAGGGGGGGAGAACACTGAAGCTTTCTTT.

The chain recombines TRBV6-1 with TRBJ1-1; D not certain. The CDR3 runs to 13 residues. V lost 0 bases, J lost 1 base, and 3 bases lay in between. Germline CDR1 and CDR2: MNHNS and SASEGT. The CDR3 region has the DNA TGTGCCAGCAGTGAAGCCAGGAACACTGAAGCTTTCTTT. Protein sequence: CASSEARNTEAFF.

This clone was counted between two and nine times. The chain links TRBV19 to TRBJ2-1; D gene ambiguous. Germline V gene lookup returns CDR1 LNHDA and CDR2 SQIVND (reference sequence). The V end lost 6 bases, the J end lost 5 bases, and 8 bases lay between the germline ends. This CDR3 has 12 amino acids. The CDR3 DNA sequence: TGTGCCAGTAGGGCCAGGAACAATGAGCAGTTCTTC. Translated: CASRARNNEQFF.

This clone was detected once. The chain couples TRBV6-2 or TRBV6-3 to TRBJ1-5; unclear D gene. This CDR3 is 15 amino acids long. V was shortened by 0 bases and J by 5 bases, with 11 bases between the two germline ends. Germline CDR1 is MNHEY and CDR2 is SVGEGT. The CDR3 DNA reads TGTGCCAGCAGTTACTCGAGAAGGGAGGATCAGCCCCAGCATTTT. Translated, it gives CASSYSRREDQPQHF.

The chain employs TRBV7-2 and TRBJ2-3; D may be TRBD2 (5 bases). This CDR3 has 16 residues. V was trimmed by 1 base and J by 2 bases, leaving 13 bases between them. Looked up from germline, CDR1 is SGHTA and CDR2 is FQGNSA. In nucleotides, the CDR3 is TGTGCCAGCAGCTTAGAAATAGAGCGGACCACAGATACGCAGTATTTT. Translated, it gives CASSLEIERTTDTQYF.

This clone was detected only a few times. The gene calls are TRBV2 and TRBJ2-3, with 7 bases aligning to TRBD2. CDR3 length: 13 amino acids. Germline CDR1 reads SNHLY; CDR2 reads FYNNEI. V shed 6 bases, J shed 4 bases, and the junction held 4 bases outside the gene matches. The CDR3 is CASSGLESDTQYF. The CDR3 nucleotides are TGTGCCAGCAGCGGACTAGAATCAGATACGCAGTATTTT.

This clone showed up just a few times. The V call is TRBV9, the J call TRBJ1-2; TRBD1 is a possible D gene (5 bases). V was pared by 4 bases and J by 7 bases, with 17 bases between. The CDR3 runs 14 residues. Germline CDR1 and CDR2: SGDLS and YYNGEE. The chain's CDR3 is CASSSPMGRGGYTF. CDR3 coding DNA: TGTGCCAGCAGCTCCCCAATGGGGCGGGGTGGCTACACCTTC.

The chain couples TRBV19 to TRBJ2-1; 10 bases are a match to TRBD1. CDR3 length equals 16 residues. Unmatched junction bases numbered 4, after V lost 5 bases and J lost 0 bases. CDR1 and CDR2 (germline): LNHDA, SQIVND (reference sequence). This CDR3 is CASSSGQGSSYNEQFF. CDR3 DNA: TGTGCCAGTAGTTCGGGACAGGGGAGCTCCTACAATGAGCAGTTCTTC.

The chain links TRBV11-3 to TRBJ2-2, with D unclear. CDR1 and CDR2 from the germline V gene are SGHNT and YENEEA. CDR3 length: 14 amino acids. Trimming removed 4 bases at V and 2 bases at J, with 8 bases between. CDR3 residues: CASSSPRNTGELFF. The CDR3 DNA sequence: TGTGCCAGCAGCTCCCCGAGAAACACCGGGGAGCTGTTTTTT.

The chain is built from TRBV19 and TRBJ1-1, with D tentatively TRBD1 (6 bases). CDR3 size: 14 residues. Germline CDR1 reads LNHDA; CDR2 reads SQIVND (reference sequence). With 5 bases removed from V and 0 bases from J, the gap between germline ends came to 10 bases. The CDR3 here is CASSGPGVNTEAFF. The CDR3 DNA sequence: TGTGCCAGTAGTGGTCCAGGGGTGAACACTGAAGCTTTCTTT.

The rearrangement links TRBV21-1 to TRBJ1-5; TRBD1, the table's D call, was not compared with the DNA. TRBV21-1 is a recognized pseudogene. CDR3 length: 17 residues. The CDR3 spells CASSKDRKGCGNQPQHF. As DNA, the CDR3 is TGTGCCAGCAGCAAAGACAGGAAGGGTTGTGGCAATCAGCCCCAGCATTTT.

V and J are TRBV6-5 and TRBJ2-3; 10 bases match TRBD1. After removal of 8 bases from V and 7 bases from J, the junction contained 9 bases not matched to a gene. The germline V gene has CDR1 MNHEY and CDR2 SVGAGI. The CDR3 is made up of 14 amino acids. In DNA, the CDR3 is TGTGCCAGCTCGGCGACAGGGGGCGTAAATACGCAGTATTTT. Translating gives CASSATGGVNTQYF.

This CDR3 is CASSVGTSGHLRGETQYF. Here the CDR3 DNA reads TGCGCCAGCAGCGTGGGGACTAGCGGGCACCTAAGGGGAGAGACCCAGTACTTC. The gene calls are TRBV5-1 and TRBJ2-5; 12 bases match TRBD2. The CDR3 totals 18 residues. Germline V CDR1 and CDR2: SGHRS, YFSETQ. The trim removed 4 bases at V and 4 bases at J, leaving 14 bases unmatched.

V is TRBV5-8 and J is TRBJ2-3; D call uncertain. This CDR3 has 14 residues. Between the trimmed V and J ends, which lost 4 bases and 0 bases, there was a span of 9 bases. Germline-derived CDR1 and CDR2 are SGHTS and YDEGEE. CDR3 residues: CASSKLSSTDTQYF. The CDR3 bases are TGTGCCAGCAGCAAACTATCAAGCACAGATACGCAGTATTTT. Looking up the rest from reference TRBV5-8 and TRBJ2-3 gives the full variable domain: EAGVTQSPTHLIKTRGQQATLRCSPISGHTSVYWYQQALGLGLQFLLWYDEGEERNRGNFPPRFSGRQFPNYSSELNVNALELEDSALYLCASSKLSSTDTQYFGPGTRLTVL.

The genes are TRBV7-9 and TRBJ1-1; TRBD1 aligns across 7 bases. The V and J ends lost 4 bases and 6 bases, in that order; junction bases with no gene match: 14. Germline V gene data show CDR1 as SEHNR and CDR2 as FQNEAQ (reference sequence). CDR3 length equals 16 residues. CDR3 nucleotides: TGTGCCAGCAGCTCTTACGGACAGGAAGAGTACGCTGAAGCTTTCTTT. This sequence encodes CASSSYGQEEYAEAFF. Filled out from reference TRBV7-9 and TRBJ1-1, the complete variable domain reads DTGVSQNPRHKITKRGQNVTFRCDPISEHNRLYWYRQTLGQGPEFLTYFQNEAQLEKSRLLSDRFSAERPKGSFSTLEIQRTEQGDSAMYLCASSSYGQEEYAEAFFGQGTRLTVV.